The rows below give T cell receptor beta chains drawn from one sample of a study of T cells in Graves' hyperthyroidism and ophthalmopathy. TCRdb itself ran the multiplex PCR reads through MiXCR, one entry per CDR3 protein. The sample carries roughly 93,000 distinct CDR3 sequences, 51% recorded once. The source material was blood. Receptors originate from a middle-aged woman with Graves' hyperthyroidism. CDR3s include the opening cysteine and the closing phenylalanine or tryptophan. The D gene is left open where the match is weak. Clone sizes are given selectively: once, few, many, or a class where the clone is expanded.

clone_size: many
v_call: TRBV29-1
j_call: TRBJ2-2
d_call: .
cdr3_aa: CSVEPVRAGELFF
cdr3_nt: TGCAGCGTTGAACCTGTAAGGGCCGGGGAGCTGTTTTTT

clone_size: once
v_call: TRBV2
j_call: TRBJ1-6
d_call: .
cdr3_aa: CASSVGLATDSPLHF
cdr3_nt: TGTGCCAGCAGTGTTGGACTAGCGACGGATTCACCCCTCCACTTT

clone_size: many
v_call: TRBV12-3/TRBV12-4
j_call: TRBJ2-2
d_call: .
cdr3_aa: CASSSSRGTGELFF
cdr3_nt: TGTGCCAGCAGTTCATCTCGAGGGACCGGGGAGCTGTTTTTT

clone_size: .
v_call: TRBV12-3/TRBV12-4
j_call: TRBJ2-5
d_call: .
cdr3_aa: CASRGDSGSQETQYF
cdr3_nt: TGTGCCAGCAGGGGAGATTCCGGCTCGCAAGAGACCCAGTACTTC

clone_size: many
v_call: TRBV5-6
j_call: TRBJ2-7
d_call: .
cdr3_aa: CASSLGGEQYF
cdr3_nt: TGTGCCAGCAGCTTGGGGGGCGAGCAGTACTTC

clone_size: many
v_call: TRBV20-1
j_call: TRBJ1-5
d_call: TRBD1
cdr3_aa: CSARDRQGYQPQHF
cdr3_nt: TGCAGTGCTAGAGATCGACAGGGTTATCAGCCCCAGCATTTT

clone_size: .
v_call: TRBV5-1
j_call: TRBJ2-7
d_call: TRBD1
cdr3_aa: CASSFRTGGLEQYF
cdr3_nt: TGCGCCAGCAGCTTTAGGACAGGGGGCCTCGAGCAGTACTTC

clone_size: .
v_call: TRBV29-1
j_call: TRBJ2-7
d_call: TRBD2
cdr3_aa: CSVTGLAGDEQYF
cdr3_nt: TGCAGCGTTACGGGACTAGCGGGAGACGAGCAGTACTTC

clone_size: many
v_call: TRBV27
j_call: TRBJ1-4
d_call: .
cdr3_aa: CASSSQVGRLFF
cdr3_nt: TGTGCCAGCAGTTCACAGGTTGGGAGACTGTTTTTT

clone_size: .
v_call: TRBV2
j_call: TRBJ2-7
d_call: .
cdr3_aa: CASNVRGAYEQYF
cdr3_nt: TGTGCCAGCAATGTCAGGGGAGCTTACGAGCAGTACTTC

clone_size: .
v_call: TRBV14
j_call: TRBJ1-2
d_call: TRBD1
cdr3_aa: CASSHPRDRGNYGYTF
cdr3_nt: TGTGCCAGCAGCCACCCCCGGGACAGGGGGAACTATGGCTACACCTTC

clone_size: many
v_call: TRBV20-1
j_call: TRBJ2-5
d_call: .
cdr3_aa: CSARRGLETQYF
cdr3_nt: TGCAGTGCTAGAAGGGGTTTAGAGACCCAGTACTTC

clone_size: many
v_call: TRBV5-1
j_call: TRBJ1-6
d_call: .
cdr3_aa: CASSLNSALGDSPLHF
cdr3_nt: TGCGCCAGCAGCTTGAACTCGGCCCTAGGTGATTCACCCCTCCACTTT

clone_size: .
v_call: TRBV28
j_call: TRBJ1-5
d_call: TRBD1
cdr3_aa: CASSTPRTGENQPHHF
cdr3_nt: TGTGCCAGCAGCACACCTCGGACAGGGGAGAATCAGCCCCATCATTTT

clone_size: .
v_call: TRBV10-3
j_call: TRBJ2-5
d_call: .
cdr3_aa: CAISAAGGETQHF
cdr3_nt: TGTGCCATCAGTGCTGCCGGGGGAGAGACCCAGCACTTC

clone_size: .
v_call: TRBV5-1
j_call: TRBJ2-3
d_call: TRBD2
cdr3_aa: CATRGLAGVDTQYF
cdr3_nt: TGTGCCACCAGAGGCCTAGCGGGAGTGGATACGCAGTATTTT

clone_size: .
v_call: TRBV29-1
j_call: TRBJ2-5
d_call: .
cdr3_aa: CSVEGETQYF
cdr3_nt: TGCAGCGTTGAGGGGGAGACCCAGTACTTC

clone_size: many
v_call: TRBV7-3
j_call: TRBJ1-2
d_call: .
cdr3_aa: CASSPGAPYGYTF
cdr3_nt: TGTGCCAGCAGTCCCGGGGCCCCCTATGGCTACACCTTC

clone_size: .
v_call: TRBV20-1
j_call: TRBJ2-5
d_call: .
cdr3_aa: CSARQGTKETQYF
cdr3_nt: TGCAGTGCTAGACAGGGTACTAAAGAGACCCAGTACTTC

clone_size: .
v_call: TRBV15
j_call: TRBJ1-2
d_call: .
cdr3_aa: CATSSLGTAIYGYTF
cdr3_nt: TGTGCCACCAGCAGCTTGGGAACAGCTATCTATGGCTACACCTTC

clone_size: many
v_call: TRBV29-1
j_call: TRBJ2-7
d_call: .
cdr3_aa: CSVEVGGSMGFYEQYF
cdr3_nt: TGCAGCGTTGAAGTTGGCGGAAGCATGGGCTTTTACGAGCAGTACTTC

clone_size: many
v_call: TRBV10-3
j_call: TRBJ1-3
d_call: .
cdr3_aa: CAIRTRGGNTIYF
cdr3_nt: TGTGCCATCCGGACAAGGGGTGGAAACACCATATATTTT

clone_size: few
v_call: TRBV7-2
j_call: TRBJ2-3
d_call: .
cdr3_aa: CASSLDLGQNIKDTQYF
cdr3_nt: TGTGCCAGCAGCTTGGACCTTGGACAGAATATCAAGGATACGCAGTATTTT

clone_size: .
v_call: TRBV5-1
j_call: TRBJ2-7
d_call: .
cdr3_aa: CASSSGTVRQPQQYF
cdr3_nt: TGCGCCAGCAGCTCGGGGACGGTGCGGCAGCCCCAGCAGTACTTC

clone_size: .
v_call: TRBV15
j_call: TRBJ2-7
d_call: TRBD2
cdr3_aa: CATSSGTSGSEQYF
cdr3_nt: TGTGCCACCAGCTCAGGGACTAGCGGGAGCGAGCAGTACTTC

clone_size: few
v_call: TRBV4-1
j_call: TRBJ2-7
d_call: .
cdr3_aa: CASSRVAGEQYF
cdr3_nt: TGTGCCAGCAGCCGAGTGGCGGGGGAGCAGTACTTC

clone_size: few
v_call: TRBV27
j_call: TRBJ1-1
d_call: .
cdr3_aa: CASRIHSNTEAFF
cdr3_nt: TGTGCCAGCAGGATACATTCGAACACTGAAGCTTTCTTT

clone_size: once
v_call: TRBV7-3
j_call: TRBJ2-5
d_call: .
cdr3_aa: CASSYAGRETQYF
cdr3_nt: TGTGCCAGCAGTTACGCCGGCAGGGAGACCCAGTACTTC

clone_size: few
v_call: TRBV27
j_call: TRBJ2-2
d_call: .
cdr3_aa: CASSFRGTYGELFF
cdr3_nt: TGTGCCAGCAGTTTTAGAGGGACGTACGGGGAGCTGTTTTTT

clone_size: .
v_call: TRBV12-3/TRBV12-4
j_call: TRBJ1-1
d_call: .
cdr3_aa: CASTLAGIGAFF
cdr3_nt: TGTGCCAGCACCTTGGCGGGTATCGGAGCTTTCTTT

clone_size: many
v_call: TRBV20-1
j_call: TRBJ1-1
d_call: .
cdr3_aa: CSASIAGKDTEAFF
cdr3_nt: TGCAGTGCTAGTATTGCCGGGAAAGACACTGAAGCTTTCTTT

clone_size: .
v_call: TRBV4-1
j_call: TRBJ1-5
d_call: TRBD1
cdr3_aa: CASSLDRGLQPQHF
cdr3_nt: TGCGCCAGCAGCCTTGACAGGGGGCTTCAGCCCCAGCATTTT

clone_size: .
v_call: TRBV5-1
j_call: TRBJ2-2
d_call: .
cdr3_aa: CASSLWDTGELFF
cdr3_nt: TGCGCCAGCAGCTTATGGGACACCGGGGAGCTGTTTTTT

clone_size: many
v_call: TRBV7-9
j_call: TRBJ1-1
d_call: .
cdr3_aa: CASSTLDTEAFF
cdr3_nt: TGTGCCAGCAGCACGTTGGACACTGAAGCTTTCTTT

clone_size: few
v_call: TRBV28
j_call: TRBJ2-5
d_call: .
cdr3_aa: CASRRQQETQYF
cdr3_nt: TGTGCCAGCAGGAGACAGCAAGAGACCCAGTACTTC

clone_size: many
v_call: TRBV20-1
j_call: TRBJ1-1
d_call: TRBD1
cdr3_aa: CSARDSGTGRNTEAFF
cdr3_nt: TGCAGTGCTAGAGACTCCGGGACAGGGAGAAACACTGAAGCTTTCTTT

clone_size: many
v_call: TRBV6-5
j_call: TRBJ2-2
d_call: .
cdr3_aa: CASSYRDTGELFF
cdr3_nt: TGTGCCAGCAGTTATAGGGACACCGGGGAGCTGTTTTTT

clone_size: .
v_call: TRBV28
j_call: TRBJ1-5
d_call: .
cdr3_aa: CASSLGEGPNNQPQHF
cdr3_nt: TGTGCCAGCAGTTTGGGGGAGGGCCCCAACAATCAGCCCCAGCATTTT

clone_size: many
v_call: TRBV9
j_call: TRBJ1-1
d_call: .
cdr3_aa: CASSGIKGEAEAFF
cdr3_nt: TGTGCCAGCAGCGGGATCAAGGGAGAGGCTGAAGCTTTCTTT

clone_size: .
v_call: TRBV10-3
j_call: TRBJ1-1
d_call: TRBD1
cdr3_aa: CAITPTGGNGGTEAFF
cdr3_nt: TGTGCCATCACTCCGACAGGGGGCAACGGGGGAACTGAAGCTTTCTTT

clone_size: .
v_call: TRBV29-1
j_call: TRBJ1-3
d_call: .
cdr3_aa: CSVEEGQWNTIYF
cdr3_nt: TGCAGCGTTGAAGAAGGACAGTGGAACACCATATATTTT

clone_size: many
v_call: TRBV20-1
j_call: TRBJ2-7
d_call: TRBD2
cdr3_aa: CSARGGSGRSSYEQYF
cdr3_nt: TGCAGTGCTAGAGGTGGTAGCGGGCGTTCCTCCTACGAGCAGTACTTC

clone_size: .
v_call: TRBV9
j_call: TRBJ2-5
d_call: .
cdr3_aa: CASRRGGETQYF
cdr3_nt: TGTGCCAGCAGAAGGGGGGGAGAGACCCAGTACTTC

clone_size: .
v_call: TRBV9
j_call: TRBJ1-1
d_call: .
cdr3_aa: CASRGEGVNTEAFF
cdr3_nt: TGTGCCAGCAGAGGTGAAGGAGTGAACACTGAAGCTTTCTTT

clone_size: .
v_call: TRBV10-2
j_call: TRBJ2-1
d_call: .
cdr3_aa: CASSRLRNEQFF
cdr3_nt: TGTGCCAGCAGCCGCCTTCGCAATGAGCAGTTCTTC

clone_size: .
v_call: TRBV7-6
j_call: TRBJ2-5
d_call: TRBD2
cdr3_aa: CASSLRIAGPIQETQYF
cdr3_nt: TGTGCCAGCAGCTTGCGGATAGCGGGGCCAATTCAAGAGACCCAGTACTTC

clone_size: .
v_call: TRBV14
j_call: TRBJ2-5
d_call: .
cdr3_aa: CASSLGLFKYF
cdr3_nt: TGTGCCAGCAGCCTGGGACTGTTCAAGTACTTC

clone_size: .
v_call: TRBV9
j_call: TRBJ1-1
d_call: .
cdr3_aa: CASSVGRASEAFF
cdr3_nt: TGTGCCAGCAGCGTGGGCAGGGCTTCCGAAGCTTTCTTT

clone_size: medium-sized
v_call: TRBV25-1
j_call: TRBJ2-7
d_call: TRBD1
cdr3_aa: CASSAQDRGKSYEQYF
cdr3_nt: TGTGCCAGCAGTGCCCAGGACAGGGGCAAATCCTACGAGCAGTACTTC

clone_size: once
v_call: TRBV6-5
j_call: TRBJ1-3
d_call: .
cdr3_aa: CASVGRAGNTIYF
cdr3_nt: TGTGCCAGCGTGGGGAGGGCTGGAAACACCATATATTTT

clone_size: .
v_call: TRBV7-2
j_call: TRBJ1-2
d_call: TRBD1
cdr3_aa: CASSSGQGGGYTF
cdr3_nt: TGTGCCAGCAGCTCGGGACAGGGAGGTGGCTACACCTTC

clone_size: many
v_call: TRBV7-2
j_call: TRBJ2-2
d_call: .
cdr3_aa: CASSPSEGVYTGELFF
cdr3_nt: TGTGCCAGCAGCCCCTCAGAGGGAGTGTACACCGGGGAGCTGTTTTTT